These 8 T cell receptor beta chains share one sample of origin, sequenced in a study of cytomegalovirus exposure and HLA in healthy donors. The PCR was carried out with 60 Vbeta primers and 13 Jbeta primers. Sequencing used immunoSEQ multiplex PCR; TCRdb keeps in-frame clones, though not all of them. The sample holds tens of thousands of clones, about 85% seen once. The source material was PBMCs. These receptors were obtained from a female donor in good health and CMV-seronegative.

The sample holds a few counts of this clone. Its ends do not fully match the called genes, so a read error is possible. The chain joins TRBV6-5 to TRBJ2-7; D is undetermined. CDR3 size: 13 residues. Looked up from germline, CDR1 is MNHEY and CDR2 is SVGAGI. The CDR3 loop is CASSYLRSYEQYF. The CDR3 DNA is TGTGCCAGCAGCTACTTACGGTCCTACGAGCAGTACTTC.

The chain employs TRBV13 and TRBJ2-2, with 8 positions matching TRBD2. The CDR3 runs 17 residues. Trimming at V came to 5 bases and at J to 5 bases, leaving 13 bases not matched to a gene. Germline CDR1 reads PRHDT; CDR2 reads FYEKMQ (reference sequence). The chain's CDR3 is CASSPTPGLGVTGELFF. The CDR3 DNA is TGTGCCAGCAGCCCAACCCCGGGACTAGGGGTTACCGGGGAGCTGTTTTTT.

This clone was detected a few times. This chain links TRBV6-6 with TRBJ2-7; the match to TRBD2 covers 7 bases. Germline trimming cut 8 bases from V and 4 bases from J; bases unmatched to any gene: 5. Germline V gene sequence: CDR1 MNHNY, CDR2 SVGAGI (reference sequence). The CDR3 covers 12 residues. CDR3 coding DNA: TGTGCCAGCGCCCGGGAGGCGTACGAGCAGTACTTC. Residues: CASAREAYEQYF.

CDR3 bases: TGTGCCAGCAGTAAGGGACAGGGGTTTGGTTGGGCAGATACGCAGTATTTT. Protein: CASSKGQGFGWADTQYF. The V call is TRBV11-2, the J call TRBJ2-3, with 10 positions matching TRBD1. The CDR3 has 17 amino acids. The V and J ends lost 6 bases and 4 bases, in that order; junction bases with no gene match: 13. Germline V lookup: CDR1 SGHAT, CDR2 FQNNGV.

CDR3 protein: CASSMVPGQGYNEQFF. Here the CDR3 DNA reads TGCGCCAGCAGCATGGTTCCGGGACAGGGATACAATGAGCAGTTCTTC. V and J are TRBV5-1 and TRBJ2-1; 9 bases fit TRBD1. The V gene's germline CDR1 is SGHRS and CDR2 YFSETQ. Trimming took 4 bases from V and 4 from J; bases not matched to a gene: 9. The CDR3 is made up of 16 amino acids.

The rearrangement uses TRBV7-2 and TRBJ1-2; the D gene is possibly TRBD1 (6 bases). This CDR3 has 15 residues. Trimming took 1 base from V and 4 from J, leaving 13 bases between them. Germline values: CDR1 SGHTA, CDR2 FQGNSA. In DNA, the CDR3 is TGTGCCAGCAGCTTAGAGTTGGGGGCTGGCTATGGCTACACCTTC. Translating it yields CASSLELGAGYGYTF.

The chain combines TRBV7-9 with TRBJ2-5; 15 bases line up with TRBD2. Germline V lookup: CDR1 SEHNR, CDR2 FQNEAQ (reference sequence). This CDR3 has 17 residues. V lost 4 bases, J lost 2 bases, and 5 bases stayed unmatched. The CDR3 protein is CASSWTSGRAGQETQYF. The DNA for the CDR3 is TGTGCCAGCAGCTGGACTAGCGGGAGGGCAGGGCAAGAGACCCAGTACTTC.

The table lists this clone with a few counts. This chain links TRBV4-3 with TRBJ1-1; D gene ambiguous. The V end was cut by 0 bases, the J end by 2 bases, with 13 bases between. This CDR3 has 16 amino acids. Germline V gene sequence: CDR1 LGHNA, CDR2 YSLEER. The CDR3 DNA is TGCGCCAGCAGCCAAGATAACGATCCTAAAAACACTGAAGCTTTCTTT. This translates into CASSQDNDPKNTEAFF.